The 26 T cell receptor beta chains reported below all come from one sample, sequenced in a study of blood T cell repertoires in COVID-19. The repertoire was sequenced with immunoSEQ multiplex PCR; TCRdb's copy has only in-frame clones and lacks some. Counted here are about 47,000 clones, roughly 87% occurring once; the ten biggest clones make up under 25%. Sequenced: peripheral blood. These TCRs come from a woman aged 60-75 years with acute or convalescent COVID-19.

This clone was recorded once. The V call is TRBV7-2, the J call TRBJ2-7; D unclear. V shed 2 bases and J shed 5 bases, with 13 bases lying between them. The V gene's germline CDR1 is SGHTA and CDR2 FQGNSA. CDR3 length: 14 residues. CDR3 coding DNA: TGTGCCAGCAGCTTAAGTGCCAGGTGGGACGAGCAGTACTTC. It is translated as CASSLSARWDEQYF.

CDR3 bases: TGTGCCAGCAGACAGGGATCAGATACGCAGTATTTT. It specifies CASRQGSDTQYF. The chain combines TRBV7-2 with TRBJ2-3, with a weak D call TRBD1 (6 bases). Germline-derived CDR1 and CDR2 are SGHTA and FQGNSA. This CDR3 spans 12 amino acids. Between the trimmed V and J ends, which lost 6 bases and 4 bases, there was a span of 8 bases.

This clone was counted only a few times. V gene TRBV5-1 combines with J gene TRBJ2-4, with 8 nucleotides matching TRBD1. Germline loops: CDR1 SGHRS, CDR2 YFSETQ. This CDR3 spans 14 amino acids. Trimming removed 3 bases from V and 6 bases from J; junction bases left unmatched: 5. In nucleotides, the CDR3 is TGCGCCAGCAGCTGGACAGGGAGCGGAAACATTCAGTACTTC. It yields the protein CASSWTGSGNIQYF.

The chain joins TRBV7-2 to TRBJ2-5, with TRBD1 matching over 10 bases. J lost 3 bases, V lost 6 bases, and 4 bases had no gene match. The germline gives CDR1 SGHTA, CDR2 FQGNSA. CDR3 length: 14 residues. The CDR3 loop reads CASSRDRGKETQYF. CDR3 in DNA: TGTGCCAGCAGTAGGGACAGGGGCAAAGAGACCCAGTACTTC. The full variable domain, in which reference TRBV7-2 and TRBJ2-5 provide the parts outside the CDR3, is GAGVSQSPSNKVTEKGKDVELRCDPISGHTALYWYRQSLGQGLEFLIYFQGNSAPDKSGLPSDRFSAERTGGSVSTLTIQRTQQEDSAVYLCASSRDRGKETQYFGPGTRLLVL.

J is TRBJ1-2 and V is TRBV1; TRBD1, as called in the table, went unchecked against the DNA. TRBV1 is a recognized pseudogene. This CDR3 comprises 12 residues. CDR3: CTSSLTGNGYTF. CDR3 coding DNA: TGCACCAGCAGCTTGACAGGGAATGGCTACACCTTC.

The chain combines TRBV27 with TRBJ1-1; TRBD1 agrees at 9 bases. The CDR3 contains 16 residues. The V gene end was trimmed by 0 bases and the J gene end by 0 bases; junction bases not matched to a gene: 2. Germline V gives CDR1 MNHEY, CDR2 SMNVEV (reference sequence). The CDR3 DNA reads TGTGCCAGCAGTTTATCGGGGACAGGGATGAACACTGAAGCTTTCTTT. Translated: CASSLSGTGMNTEAFF.

In this sample, this clone turned up once. The V call is TRBV25-1, the J call TRBJ2-1; D call uncertain. CDR1 and CDR2 (germline): MGHDK, SYGVNS. CDR3 length: 17 residues. V was cut by 5 bases and J by 7 bases, with 24 bases left in between. The chain's CDR3 is CASSSLRPPETWNEQFF. DNA of the CDR3: TGTGCCAGCAGTTCCCTCCGGCCCCCGGAGACGTGGAATGAGCAGTTCTTC.

The rearrangement links TRBV9 to TRBJ1-1; 8 bases align to TRBD1. V shed 9 bases, J shed 7 bases, and the junction held 11 bases outside the gene matches. This CDR3 is 13 amino acids long. Germline loops: CDR1 SGDLS, CDR2 YYNGEE. CDR3 sequence: CATDRDSNGEAFF. DNA for the CDR3: TGTGCCACGGACAGGGACAGTAATGGTGAAGCTTTCTTT.

V is TRBV10-3 and J is TRBJ1-2; TRBD1 matches 8 bases. The V gene end was trimmed by 0 bases and the J gene end by 4 bases; junction bases not matched to a gene: 10. Germline V lookup: CDR1 ENHRY, CDR2 SYGVKD. The CDR3 length is 17 residues. CDR3 nucleotides: TGTGCCATCAGTGAGTCCTATGAGGCAGGGGGCTCCTATGGCTACACCTTC. Protein product: CAISESYEAGGSYGYTF.

The chain combines TRBV19 with TRBJ1-1; no reliable D call. There are 15 residues in the CDR3. Germline V gene sequence: CDR1 LNHDA, CDR2 SQIVND (reference sequence). V dropped 1 base and J dropped 0 bases, with 9 bases sitting between them. CDR3 DNA sequence: TGTGCCAGTAGTATAGGATCGGGGTTGAACACTGAAGCTTTCTTT. Protein product: CASSIGSGLNTEAFF. Filled out from reference TRBV19 and TRBJ1-1, the complete variable domain reads DGGITQSPKYLFRKEGQNVTLSCEQNLNHDAMYWYRQDPGQGLRLIYYSQIVNDFQKGDIAEGYSVSREKKESFPLTVTSAQKNPTAFYLCASSIGSGLNTEAFFGQGTRLTVV.

The chain couples TRBV11-3 to TRBJ2-1; 8 bases are a match to TRBD2. The CDR3 is 13 residues long. Germline CDR1 reads SGHNT; CDR2 reads YENEEA. V shed 5 bases, J shed 7 bases, and the junction held 4 bases outside the gene matches. The CDR3 here is CASSRGGENEQFF. The CDR3 DNA reads as TGTGCCAGCAGCCGGGGGGGAGAAAATGAGCAGTTCTTC.

The genes are TRBV7-2 and TRBJ1-1; D not certain. V was trimmed by 8 bases and J by 8 bases, leaving 15 bases between them. CDR1 and CDR2 (germline): SGHTA, FQGNSA. The CDR3 totals 12 residues. CDR3 residues: CASQKLDKEAFF. The CDR3 coding sequence is TGTGCCAGCCAGAAATTAGACAAAGAAGCTTTCTTT.

This clone came up a few times. V gene TRBV4-3 combines with J gene TRBJ2-7; 7 positions agree with TRBD1. V was pared by 1 base and J by 3 bases, with 9 bases of the junction left unmatched. This CDR3 region has 16 residues. Germline V CDR1 and CDR2: LGHNA, YSLEER. CDR3 region: CASSQVSFRTGYEQYF. DNA for the CDR3: TGCGCCAGCAGCCAAGTTTCTTTTCGGACAGGCTACGAGCAGTACTTC.

The chain employs TRBV6-6 and TRBJ1-4; no clear D gene. The CDR3 is 13 residues long. In germline, CDR1 is MNHNY, CDR2 SVGAGI (reference sequence). Between the trimmed V and J ends, which lost 2 bases and 11 bases, there was a span of 12 bases. In DNA form, the CDR3 reads TGTGCCAGCAGTTACAGCCCCTTAGCTAAACTGTTTTTT. It yields the protein CASSYSPLAKLFF.

This chain connects TRBV27 to TRBJ2-1, with D possibly TRBD1 on 6 matching bases. Deletions cut 5 bases from V and 5 bases from J, with 13 bases between. The germline CDR1 and CDR2 sequences are MNHEY and SMNVEV (reference sequence). The CDR3 loop spans 14 amino acids. The DNA of the CDR3 is TGTGCCAGCAGTCATACAGGGCCAAACAATGAGCAGTTCTTC. It specifies CASSHTGPNNEQFF.

The rearrangement joins TRBV2 to TRBJ2-2, with 15 bases that match TRBD2. Germline trimming cut 6 bases from V and 7 bases from J; bases unmatched to any gene: 3. The V gene's germline CDR1 is SNHLY and CDR2 FYNNEI. The CDR3 is made up of 15 amino acids. This CDR3 reads CASRGLAGGVGELFF. CDR3 nucleotide sequence: TGTGCCAGCAGGGGACTAGCGGGGGGTGTCGGGGAGCTGTTTTTT.

The rearrangement uses TRBV27 and TRBJ1-5; 10 nucleotides match TRBD1. The CDR3 has 14 residues. Germline CDR1 is MNHEY and CDR2 is SMNVEV (reference sequence). V trimming: 3 bases; J trimming: 7 bases; junction bases outside the gene matches: 3. Here the CDR3 reads CASSLGTGEQPQHF. In DNA form, the CDR3 reads TGTGCCAGCAGTTTGGGGACAGGGGAACAGCCCCAGCATTTT.

This chain connects TRBV18 to TRBJ1-3, with a possible D match to TRBD1 (6 bases). This CDR3 is 15 amino acids long. V was shortened by 6 bases and J by 2 bases, with 14 bases between the two germline ends. Germline CDR1 and CDR2: KGHSH and LQKENI. CDR3 sequence reads: CASSAGGMPGNTIYF. DNA of the CDR3: TGTGCCAGCTCCGCGGGGGGCATGCCTGGAAACACCATATATTTT.

This clone was detected a few times. The chain links TRBV5-5 to TRBJ1-4, with TRBD1 matching 7 bases. V trimming: 1 base; J trimming: 0 bases; junction bases outside the gene matches: 3. This CDR3 has 16 residues. Germline V gene lookup returns CDR1 SGHKS and CDR2 YYEKEE (reference sequence). CDR3 DNA: TGTGCCAGCAGCTTGTCCAGGGGGGCAACTAATGAAAAACTGTTTTTT. It encodes CASSLSRGATNEKLFF.

This chain joins TRBV5-4 and TRBJ1-1; D unclear. CDR1 is SGHNT and CDR2 is YYREEE in the germline V gene (reference sequence). The CDR3 sequence is 15 residues long. V was pared by 0 bases and J by 2 bases, with 11 bases between. The CDR3 here is CASSLDGRGNTEAFF. Here the CDR3 DNA reads TGTGCCAGCAGCTTGGATGGCAGAGGAAACACTGAAGCTTTCTTT.

The genes are TRBV29-1 and TRBJ2-3; 13 nucleotides align to TRBD2. V was clipped by 6 bases and J by 2 bases; unmatched bases: 11. Germline V gene data show CDR1 as SQVTM and CDR2 as ANQGSEA. CDR3 length: 17 amino acids. The CDR3 is CSVAGQGTSGATDTQYF. DNA of the CDR3: TGCAGCGTGGCCGGACAGGGGACTAGCGGGGCCACAGATACGCAGTATTTT.

This chain links TRBV21-1 with TRBJ2-3; the D call TRBD1 from the table was never checked on the DNA. TRBV21-1 is described as a pseudogene. CDR3 length: 16 amino acids. The DNA for the CDR3 is TGTGCCAGCAGCAAAACCGGACAGTCTGGCACAGATACGCAGTATTTT. Its protein is CASSKTGQSGTDTQYF.

The chain links TRBV5-1 to TRBJ2-1; 11 nucleotides agree with TRBD2. From germline, CDR1 is SGHRS and CDR2 YFSETQ. The V segment lost 0 bases and the J segment 8 bases; nucleotides outside the gene matches: 1. This CDR3 comprises 14 residues. DNA for the CDR3: TGCGCCAGCAGCTTGGGACTAGCGGGGCATGAGCAGTTCTTC. Protein product: CASSLGLAGHEQFF.

This clone was counted between two and nine times. The genes are TRBV12-2 and TRBJ2-2; the table's TRBD1 call for D was not verified on the DNA. TRBV12-2 is classified as a pseudogene. CDR3 length: 17 amino acids. The CDR3 coding sequence is TGTGCAAGTCGCTTAGTACGGCCCCCAGCAGGGTGCGGGGAGCTGTTTTTT. Amino acids: CASRLVRPPAGCGELFF.

The rearrangement joins TRBV5-1 to TRBJ1-3, with a weak D call TRBD1 (6 bases). This CDR3 contains 15 residues. V was trimmed by 0 bases and J by 3 bases, leaving 10 bases between them. Germline assignment: CDR1 SGHRS and CDR2 YFSETQ. CDR3 in amino acids: CASSLAGGLGNTIYF. The CDR3 DNA reads as TGCGCCAGCAGCTTGGCCGGGGGGCTTGGAAACACCATATATTTT. Combining the CDR3 with reference TRBV5-1 and TRBJ1-3 gives the whole variable domain KAGVTQTPRYLIKTRGQQVTLSCSPISGHRSVSWYQQTPGQGLQFLFEYFSETQRNKGNFPGRFSGRQFSNSRSEMNVSTLELGDSALYLCASSLAGGLGNTIYFGEGSWLTVV.

V and J are TRBV7-2 and TRBJ2-2; 10 bases are shared with TRBD1. CDR1 is SGHTA, CDR2 FQGNSA, per germline. J was trimmed by 5 bases and V by 2 bases; bases with no gene match: 5. This CDR3 region has 16 residues. DNA for the CDR3: TGTGCCAGCAGCTTACCGGGACAGGGGTCAACCGGGGAGCTGTTTTTT. This sequence encodes CASSLPGQGSTGELFF. The full variable domain, its missing parts supplied by reference TRBV7-2 and TRBJ2-2, is GAGVSQSPSNKVTEKGKDVELRCDPISGHTALYWYRQSLGQGLEFLIYFQGNSAPDKSGLPSDRFSAERTGGSVSTLTIQRTQQEDSAVYLCASSLPGQGSTGELFFGEGSRLTVL.